This passage covers 9 T cell receptor beta chains from one sample sequenced in a study of T cell responses to AZD1222 COVID-19 vaccine. Some clones are missing from TCRdb's copy, which holds only in-frame ones; the method was immunoSEQ multiplex PCR. Among 120,000 or so clones, about 91% were seen once, and the ten largest hold 2.8%. The sequencing here drew on peripheral blood, taken on day 0 of AZD1222 vaccination. These TCRs come from an adult in good health.

This rearrangement joins TRBV5-1 to TRBJ2-7, with TRBD1 matching 10 bases. This CDR3 has 15 residues. V was pared by 4 bases and J by 4 bases, with 8 bases of the junction left unmatched. Germline V gene lookup returns CDR1 SGHRS and CDR2 YFSETQ. CDR3 sequence reads: CASSRGTGEGYEQYF. Here the CDR3 DNA reads TGCGCCAGCAGCCGAGGGACAGGGGAAGGGTACGAGCAGTACTTC.

V is TRBV19 and J is TRBJ1-5; maybe TRBD1 (5 bases). The CDR3 sequence is 15 residues long. Trimming removed 2 bases from V and 2 bases from J, with 10 bases in between. The germline gives CDR1 LNHDA, CDR2 SQIVND (reference sequence). CDR3 DNA: TGTGCCAGTAGTATAAGGGACGGAGGCAATCAGCCCCAGCATTTT. Translated, it gives CASSIRDGGNQPQHF.

This clone was recorded once. The chain employs TRBV13 and TRBJ2-5; D is possibly TRBD1 or TRBD2 (5 bases each). This CDR3 contains 16 residues. The germline CDR1 and CDR2 sequences are PRHDT and FYEKMQ (reference sequence). Deletions cut 2 bases from V and 4 bases from J, with 17 bases between. This CDR3 is CASSLTGTDTSETQYF. DNA for the CDR3: TGTGCCAGCAGCTTAACCGGGACGGACACCTCAGAGACCCAGTACTTC.

V gene TRBV29-1 combines with J gene TRBJ2-1; the D gene is possibly TRBD2 (6 bases). Germline CDR1 SQVTM, CDR2 ANQGSEA. The CDR3 consists of 15 residues. Trimming left V 5 bases short and J 5 bases short, with 19 bases between. CDR3 in DNA: TGCAGCGTTTCGGGCGCTTTTAGCGGCAACAATGAGCAGTTCTTC. Its protein is CSVSGAFSGNNEQFF.

The V and J genes are TRBV5-4 and TRBJ2-3; D is undetermined. The CDR3 loop spans 13 amino acids. V was trimmed by 6 bases and J by 2 bases, leaving 10 bases between them. Germline loops: CDR1 SGHNT, CDR2 YYREEE (reference sequence). CDR3 loop: CASTLAPTDTQYF. The CDR3 bases are TGTGCCAGCACCCTTGCGCCCACAGATACGCAGTATTTT.

The chain has TRBV19 and TRBJ2-3, with 9 bases that match TRBD1. Germline trimming cut 1 base from V and 1 base from J; bases unmatched to any gene: 3. The CDR3 is made up of 16 amino acids. CDR1 is LNHDA, CDR2 SQIVND, per germline (reference sequence). The CDR3 spells CASSIGWTGGTDTQYF. The CDR3 DNA follows: TGTGCCAGTAGTATAGGGTGGACAGGGGGCACAGATACGCAGTATTTT.

The V gene is TRBV7-9, the J gene TRBJ2-3, with D maybe TRBD1 (6 bases). The length of the CDR3 is 15 residues. Per the germline V gene, CDR1 is SEHNR and CDR2 is FQNEAQ (reference sequence). The V end was cut by 4 bases, the J end by 7 bases, with 18 bases between. The CDR3 protein is CASSSPEGDRHTQYF. In DNA form, the CDR3 reads TGTGCCAGCAGCTCCCCCGAGGGTGACAGGCATACGCAGTATTTT. The variable domain in full, completed from reference TRBV7-9 and TRBJ2-3, reads DTGVSQNPRHKITKRGQNVTFRCDPISEHNRLYWYRQTLGQGPEFLTYFQNEAQLEKSRLLSDRFSAERPKGSFSTLEIQRTEQGDSAMYLCASSSPEGDRHTQYFGPGTRLTVL.

This clone was recorded only once. This rearrangement joins TRBV7-9 to TRBJ2-7, with D perhaps being TRBD1 or TRBD2 (6 bases each). This CDR3 region has 16 residues. Germline assignment: CDR1 SEHNR and CDR2 FQNEAQ (reference sequence). V lost 1 base and J lost 0, with 13 bases in between. The CDR3 here is CASSLVAGTSSYEQYF. The DNA of the CDR3 is TGTGCCAGCAGCTTAGTGGCGGGGACAAGCTCCTACGAGCAGTACTTC.

This chain connects TRBV18 to TRBJ2-1; D is unclear. Trimming pared 3 bases from V and 4 bases from J, leaving 4 bases between. Germline lookup yields CDR1 KGHSH and CDR2 LQKENI. This CDR3 spans 12 amino acids. As DNA, the CDR3 is TGTGCCAGCTCACCGAGTTACAATGAGCAGTTCTTC. Protein sequence: CASSPSYNEQFF.